The text below deals with one TCR beta chain. TCRdb ran MiXCR on the 5' RACE reads and lists one entry per CDR3 protein. This table holds about 340,000 distinct CDR3 sequences, more than 9% found once. These data originate in a study of identical twins. After removal of 7 bases from V and 2 bases from J, the junction contained 24 bases not matched to a gene. The CDR3 has 20 residues. Germline values: CDR1 LGHDT, CDR2 YNNKEL (reference sequence). These same records also appear under a second study, on yellow fever vaccine responses in identical twins.

The chain carries TRBV3-1 and TRBJ2-3, with 7 bases that match TRBD2. This clonotype was obtained from a woman aged 18-29 years in good health. Sequencing was done on a sample of CD8+ T cells sorted from blood. This CDR3 is CASTKDVAVAGVPLTDTQYF. CDR3 bases: TGTGCCAGCACCAAAGATGTCGCTGTAGCGGGTGTTCCTCTCACAGATACGCAGTATTTT.